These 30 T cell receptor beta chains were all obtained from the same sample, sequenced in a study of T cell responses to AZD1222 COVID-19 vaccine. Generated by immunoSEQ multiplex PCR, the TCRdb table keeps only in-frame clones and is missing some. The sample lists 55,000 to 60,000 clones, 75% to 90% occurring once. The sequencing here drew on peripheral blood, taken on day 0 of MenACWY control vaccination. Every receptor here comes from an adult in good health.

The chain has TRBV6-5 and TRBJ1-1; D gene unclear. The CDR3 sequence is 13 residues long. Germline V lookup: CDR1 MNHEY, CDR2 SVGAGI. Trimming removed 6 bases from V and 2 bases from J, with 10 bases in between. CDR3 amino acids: CASSPAFNTEAFF. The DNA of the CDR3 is TGTGCCAGCAGCCCGGCCTTTAACACTGAAGCTTTCTTT.

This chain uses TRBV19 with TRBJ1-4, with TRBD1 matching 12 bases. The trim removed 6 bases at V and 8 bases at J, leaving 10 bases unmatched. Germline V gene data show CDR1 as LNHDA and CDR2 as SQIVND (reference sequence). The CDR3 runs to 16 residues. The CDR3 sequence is CASRAGTGGAGEKLFF. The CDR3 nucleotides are TGTGCCAGTAGAGCCGGGACAGGGGGCGCGGGAGAAAAACTGTTTTTT.

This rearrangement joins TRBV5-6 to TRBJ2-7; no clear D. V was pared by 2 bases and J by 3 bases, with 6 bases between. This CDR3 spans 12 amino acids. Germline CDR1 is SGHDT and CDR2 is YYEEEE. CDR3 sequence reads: CASSLNYYEQYF. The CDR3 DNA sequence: TGTGCCAGCAGCTTAAACTACTACGAGCAGTACTTC.

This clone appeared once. The CDR3 loop is CAIRGTSGNNEQFF. The CDR3 DNA reads as TGTGCCATCAGGGGGACTAGCGGAAACAATGAGCAGTTCTTC. This chain connects TRBV10-3 to TRBJ2-1; 11 nucleotides agree with TRBD2. CDR1 and CDR2 from the germline V gene are ENHRY and SYGVKD. V lost 6 bases, J lost 5 bases, and 3 bases stayed unmatched. The CDR3 consists of 14 residues.

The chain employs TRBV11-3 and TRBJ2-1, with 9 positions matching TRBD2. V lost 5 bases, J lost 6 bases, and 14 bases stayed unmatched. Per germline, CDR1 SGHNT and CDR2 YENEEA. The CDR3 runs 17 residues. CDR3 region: CASSPTPASGIGNEQFF. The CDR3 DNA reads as TGTGCCAGCAGCCCAACCCCCGCTAGCGGGATTGGCAATGAGCAGTTCTTC.

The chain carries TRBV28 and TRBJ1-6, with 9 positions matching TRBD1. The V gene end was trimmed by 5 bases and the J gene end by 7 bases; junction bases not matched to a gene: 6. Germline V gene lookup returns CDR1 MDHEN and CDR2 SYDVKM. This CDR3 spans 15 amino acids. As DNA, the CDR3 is TGTGCCAGCAGTGCCAGGACAGGGGTGAATTCACCCCTCCACTTT. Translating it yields CASSARTGVNSPLHF.

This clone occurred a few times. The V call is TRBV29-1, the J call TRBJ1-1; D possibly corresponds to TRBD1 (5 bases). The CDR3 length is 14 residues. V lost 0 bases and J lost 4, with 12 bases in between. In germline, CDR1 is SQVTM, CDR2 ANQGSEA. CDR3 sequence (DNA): TGCAGCGTTGAAGAGGTGGCGGGGGTCACTGAAGCTTTCTTT. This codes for CSVEEVAGVTEAFF. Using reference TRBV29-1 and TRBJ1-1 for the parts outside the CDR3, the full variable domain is SAVISQKPSRDICQRGTSLTIQCQVDSQVTMMFWYRQQPGQSLTLIATANQGSEATYESGFVIDKFPISRPNLTFSTLTVSNMSPEDSSIYLCSVEEVAGVTEAFFGQGTRLTVV.

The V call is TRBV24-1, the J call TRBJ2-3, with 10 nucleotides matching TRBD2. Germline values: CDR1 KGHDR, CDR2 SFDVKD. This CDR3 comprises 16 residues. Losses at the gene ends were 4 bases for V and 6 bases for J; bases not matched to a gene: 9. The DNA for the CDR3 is TGTGCCACCAGTGAAACTACTAGCGGGATAGGGGATACGCAGTATTTT. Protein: CATSETTSGIGDTQYF.

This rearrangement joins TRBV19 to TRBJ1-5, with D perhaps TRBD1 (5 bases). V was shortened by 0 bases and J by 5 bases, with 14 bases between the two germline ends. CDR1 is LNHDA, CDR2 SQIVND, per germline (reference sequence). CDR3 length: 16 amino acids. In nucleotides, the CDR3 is TGTGCCAGTAGTATAGATCCCCAGGGTCCCTATCAGCCCCAGCATTTT. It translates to CASSIDPQGPYQPQHF.

DNA for the CDR3: TGTGCCAGCAGCTTCGGGACAGTCGAGACCCAGTACTTC. Translated: CASSFGTVETQYF. This rearrangement joins TRBV7-3 to TRBJ2-5; the match to TRBD1 covers 7 bases. The CDR3 covers 13 residues. Germline V CDR1 and CDR2: SGHTA, FQGTGA. J was trimmed by 5 bases and V by 3 bases; bases with no gene match: 3.

This CDR3 is CASGGPGSSYNSPLHF. The CDR3 DNA sequence: TGTGCCAGCGGGGGGCCGGGGAGCTCCTATAATTCACCCCTCCACTTT. The chain has TRBV21-1 and TRBJ1-6. TRBV21-1 is a pseudogene. The CDR3 is made up of 16 amino acids.

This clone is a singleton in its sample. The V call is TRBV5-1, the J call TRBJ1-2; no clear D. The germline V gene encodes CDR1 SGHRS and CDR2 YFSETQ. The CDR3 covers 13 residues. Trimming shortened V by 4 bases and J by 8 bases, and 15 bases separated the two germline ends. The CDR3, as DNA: TGCGCCAGCAGCCAATACATAACCAGGGGCTACACCTTC. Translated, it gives CASSQYITRGYTF.

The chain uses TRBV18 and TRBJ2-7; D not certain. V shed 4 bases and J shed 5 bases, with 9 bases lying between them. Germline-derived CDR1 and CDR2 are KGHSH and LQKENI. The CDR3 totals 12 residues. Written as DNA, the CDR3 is TGTGCCAGCTCACTAAGCCCCAACGAGCAGTACTTC. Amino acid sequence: CASSLSPNEQYF.

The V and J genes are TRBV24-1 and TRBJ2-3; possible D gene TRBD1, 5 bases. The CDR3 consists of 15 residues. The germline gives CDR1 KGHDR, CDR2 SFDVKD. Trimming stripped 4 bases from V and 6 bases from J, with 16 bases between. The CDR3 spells CATSDPRTLSDTQYF. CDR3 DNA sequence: TGTGCCACCAGTGACCCTAGGACACTGAGTGATACGCAGTATTTT.

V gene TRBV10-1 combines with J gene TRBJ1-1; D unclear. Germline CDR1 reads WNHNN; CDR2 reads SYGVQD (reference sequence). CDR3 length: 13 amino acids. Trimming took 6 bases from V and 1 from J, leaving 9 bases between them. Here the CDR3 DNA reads TGCGCCAGCAGCTGGAGACCGAACACTGAAGCTTTCTTT. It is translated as CASSWRPNTEAFF.

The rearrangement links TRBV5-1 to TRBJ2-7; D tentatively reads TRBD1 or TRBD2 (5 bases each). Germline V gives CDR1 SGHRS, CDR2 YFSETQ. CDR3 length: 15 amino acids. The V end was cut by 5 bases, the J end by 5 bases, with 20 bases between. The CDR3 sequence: CASSQSGTAGHEQYF. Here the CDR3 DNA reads TGCGCCAGCAGTCAGTCCGGGACGGCGGGCCACGAGCAGTACTTC.

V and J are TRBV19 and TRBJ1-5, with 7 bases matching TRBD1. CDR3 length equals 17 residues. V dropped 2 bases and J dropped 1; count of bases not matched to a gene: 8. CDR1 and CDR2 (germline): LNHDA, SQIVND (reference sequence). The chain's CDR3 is CASSIRQGGKSNQPQHF. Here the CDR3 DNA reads TGTGCCAGTAGTATAAGACAGGGAGGTAAGAGCAATCAGCCCCAGCATTTT.

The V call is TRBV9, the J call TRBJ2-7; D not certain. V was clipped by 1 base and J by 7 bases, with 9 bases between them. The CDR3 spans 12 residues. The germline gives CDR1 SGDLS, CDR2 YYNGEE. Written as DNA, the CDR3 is TGTGCCAGCAGCGTACAAGAAGGGGAGCAGTACTTC. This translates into CASSVQEGEQYF.

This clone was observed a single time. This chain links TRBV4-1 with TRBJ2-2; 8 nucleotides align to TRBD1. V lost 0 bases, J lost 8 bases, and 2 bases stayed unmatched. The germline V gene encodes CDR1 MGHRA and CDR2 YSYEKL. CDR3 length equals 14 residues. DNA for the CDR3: TGCGCCAGCAGCCAAGATGGACAGGGAGGGGAGCTGTTTTTT. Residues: CASSQDGQGGELFF.

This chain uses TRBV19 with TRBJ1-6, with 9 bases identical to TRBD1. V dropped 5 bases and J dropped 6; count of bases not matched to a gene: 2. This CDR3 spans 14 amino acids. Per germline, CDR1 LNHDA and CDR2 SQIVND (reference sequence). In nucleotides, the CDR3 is TGTGCCAGTAGTTCGACAGGGGGTAATTCACCCCTCCACTTT. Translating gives CASSSTGGNSPLHF. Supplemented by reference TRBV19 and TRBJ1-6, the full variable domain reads DGGITQSPKYLFRKEGQNVTLSCEQNLNHDAMYWYRQDPGQGLRLIYYSQIVNDFQKGDIAEGYSVSREKKESFPLTVTSAQKNPTAFYLCASSSTGGNSPLHFGNGTRLTVT.

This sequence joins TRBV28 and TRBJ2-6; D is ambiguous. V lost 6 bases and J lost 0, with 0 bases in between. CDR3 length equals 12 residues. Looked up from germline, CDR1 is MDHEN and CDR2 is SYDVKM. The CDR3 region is CASSSGANVLTF. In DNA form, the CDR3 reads TGTGCCAGCAGCTCTGGGGCCAACGTCCTGACTTTC.

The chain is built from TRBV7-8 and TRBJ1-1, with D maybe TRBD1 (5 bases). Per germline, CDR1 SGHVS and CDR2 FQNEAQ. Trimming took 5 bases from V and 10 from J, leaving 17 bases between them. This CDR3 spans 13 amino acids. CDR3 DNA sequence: TGTGCCAGCAGCCGCGCACAGGAGAGGCCAGCTTTCTTT. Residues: CASSRAQERPAFF. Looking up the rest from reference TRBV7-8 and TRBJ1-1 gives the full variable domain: GAGVSQSPRYKVAKRGQDVALRCDPISGHVSLFWYQQALGQGPEFLTYFQNEAQLDKSGLPSDRFFAERPEGSVSTLKIQRTQQEDSAVYLCASSRAQERPAFFGQGTRLTVV.

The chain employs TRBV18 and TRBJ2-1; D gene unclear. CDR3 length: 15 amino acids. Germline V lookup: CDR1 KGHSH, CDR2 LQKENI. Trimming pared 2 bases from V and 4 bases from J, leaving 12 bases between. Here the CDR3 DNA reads TGTGCCAGCTCACCATCATCACGAGATTACAATGAGCAGTTCTTC. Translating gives CASSPSSRDYNEQFF.

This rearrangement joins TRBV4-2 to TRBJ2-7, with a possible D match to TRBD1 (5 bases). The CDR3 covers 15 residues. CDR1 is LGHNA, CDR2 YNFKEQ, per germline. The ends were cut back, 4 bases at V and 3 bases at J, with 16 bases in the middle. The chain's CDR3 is CASSLSSETDYEQYF. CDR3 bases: TGTGCCAGCAGCCTCAGTTCCGAGACAGACTACGAGCAGTACTTC.

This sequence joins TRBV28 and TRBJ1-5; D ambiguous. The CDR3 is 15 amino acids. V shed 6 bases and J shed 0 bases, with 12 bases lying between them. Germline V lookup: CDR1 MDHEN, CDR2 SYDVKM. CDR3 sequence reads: CASSLSSYSNQPQHF. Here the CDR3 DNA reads TGTGCCAGCAGCCTTTCATCATATAGCAATCAGCCCCAGCATTTT.

The chain's CDR3 is CASSPRPLGNTGELFF. CDR3 bases: TGTGCCAGCTCACCACGACCCTTGGGTAACACCGGGGAGCTGTTTTTT. This chain links TRBV18 with TRBJ2-2; D is ambiguous. CDR3 length: 16 residues. Germline lookup yields CDR1 KGHSH and CDR2 LQKENI. V was shortened by 1 base and J by 2 bases, with 11 bases between the two germline ends.

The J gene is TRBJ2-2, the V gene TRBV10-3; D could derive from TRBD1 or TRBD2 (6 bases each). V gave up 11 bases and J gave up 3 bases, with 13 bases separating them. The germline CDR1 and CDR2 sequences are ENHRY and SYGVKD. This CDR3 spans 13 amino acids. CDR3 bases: TGTGCCCTCCTCCGGGGGCACACCGGGGAGCTGTTTTTT. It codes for CALLRGHTGELFF.

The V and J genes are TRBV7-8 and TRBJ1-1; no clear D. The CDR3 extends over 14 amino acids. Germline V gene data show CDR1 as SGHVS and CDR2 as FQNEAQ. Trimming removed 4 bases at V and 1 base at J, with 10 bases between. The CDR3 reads CASSSRERNTEAFF. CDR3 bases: TGTGCCAGCAGCTCCCGGGAGAGGAACACTGAAGCTTTCTTT.

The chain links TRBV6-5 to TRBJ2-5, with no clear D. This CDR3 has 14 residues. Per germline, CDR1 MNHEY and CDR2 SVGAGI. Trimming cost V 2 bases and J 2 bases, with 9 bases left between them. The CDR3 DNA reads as TGTGCCAGCAGTTACGAAGGCAGGCAAGAGACCCAGTACTTC. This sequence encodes CASSYEGRQETQYF.

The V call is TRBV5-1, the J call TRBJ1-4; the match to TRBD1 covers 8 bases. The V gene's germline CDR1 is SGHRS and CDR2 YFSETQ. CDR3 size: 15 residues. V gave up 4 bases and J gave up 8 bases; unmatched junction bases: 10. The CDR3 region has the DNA TGCGCCAGCAGCCCGGGACAGGTAGGAGAAGAAAAACTGTTTTTT. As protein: CASSPGQVGEEKLFF.